This entry lists 24 T cell receptor beta chains sequenced from one sample in a study of blood T cell repertoires in COVID-19. Assay used: immunoSEQ multiplex PCR; TCRdb lists only in-frame clones, some missing. Of about 120,000 clones in the sample, roughly 91% are singletons; the top ten hold 19%. Sequenced material: peripheral blood. The source is a human donor with acute or convalescent COVID-19. The donor label of this sample is uncertain.

The genes are TRBV3-1 (or the pseudogene TRBV3-2) and TRBJ1-1; D not resolved. Deletions cut 8 bases from V and 1 base from J, with 11 bases between. Germline V gives CDR1 LGHDT, CDR2 YNNKEL (reference sequence). The CDR3 is 13 residues long. DNA for the CDR3: TGTGCCAGCCAACAGCAGGAGAACACTGAAGCTTTCTTT. Amino acid sequence: CASQQQENTEAFF.

The chain recombines TRBV30 with TRBJ2-7; maybe TRBD2 (6 bases). The V gene lost 2 bases and the J gene lost 4 bases, with 18 bases spanning the gap. Germline values: CDR1 GTSNPN, CDR2 SVGIG (reference sequence). CDR3 size: 15 residues. In nucleotides, the CDR3 is TGTGCCTGGAGTCTTACAATGGGAGGTGGGTACGAGCAGTACTTC. The encoded protein is CAWSLTMGGGYEQYF.

The chain's CDR3 is CASSLGVFLGALGYTF. The DNA of the CDR3 is TGTGCCAGCAGCCTAGGGGTCTTTTTGGGGGCGCTTGGCTACACCTTC. The rearrangement links TRBV7-2 to TRBJ1-2; TRBD1 might be the D (6 bases). The CDR3 sequence is 16 residues long. The V end was cut by 5 bases, the J end by 7 bases, with 23 bases between. Germline V lookup: CDR1 SGHTA, CDR2 FQGNSA. The complete variable domain, with remaining parts taken from reference TRBV7-2 and TRBJ1-2, reads GAGVSQSPSNKVTEKGKDVELRCDPISGHTALYWYRQSLGQGLEFLIYFQGNSAPDKSGLPSDRFSAERTGGSVSTLTIQRTQQEDSAVYLCASSLGVFLGALGYTFGSGTRLTVV.

This chain links TRBV14 with TRBJ1-1; no reliable D call. The CDR3 runs to 14 residues. The V gene's germline CDR1 is SGHDN and CDR2 FVKESK. Deletions cut 1 base from V and 0 bases from J, with 6 bases between. CDR3 nucleotides: TGTGCCAGCAGCCAAGGGGCAATGAACACTGAAGCTTTCTTT. Translating gives CASSQGAMNTEAFF.

The chain couples TRBV29-1 to TRBJ1-2; 8 bases map to TRBD1. Germline CDR1 is SQVTM and CDR2 is ANQGSEA. This CDR3 has 14 residues. V gave up 1 base and J gave up 2 bases; unmatched junction bases: 3. CDR3 region: CSVEVTGDNYGYTF. The CDR3 DNA reads TGCAGCGTTGAAGTGACAGGGGACAACTATGGCTACACCTTC.

The rearrangement joins TRBV7-2 to TRBJ2-3, with TRBD1 as a possible D gene (6 bases). The CDR3 covers 14 residues. V dropped 2 bases and J dropped 6 bases, with 12 bases sitting between them. Germline CDR1 and CDR2: SGHTA and FQGNSA. The CDR3 loop is CASSLRGIGDTQYF. CDR3 bases: TGTGCCAGCAGCTTAAGGGGGATCGGGGATACGCAGTATTTT.

The chain joins TRBV2 to TRBJ2-3, with TRBD2 identical over 9 bases. Germline assignment: CDR1 SNHLY and CDR2 FYNNEI. The CDR3 covers 11 residues. The J segment lost 10 bases and the V segment lost 5 bases, leaving 1 base of the junction unmatched. The CDR3: CASSWTSAQYF. The CDR3, as DNA: TGTGCCAGCAGTTGGACTAGCGCGCAGTATTTT.

This rearrangement joins TRBV9 to TRBJ2-1, with 7 bases matching TRBD1. The CDR3 length is 15 residues. V lost 3 bases and J lost 4; bases outside the gene matches: 7. Germline loops: CDR1 SGDLS, CDR2 YYNGEE. The CDR3: CASSAEGARYNEQFF. The CDR3 bases are TGTGCCAGCAGCGCCGAGGGGGCGCGGTACAATGAGCAGTTCTTC.

This clone was recorded only once. V gene TRBV30 combines with J gene TRBJ2-7, with D perhaps TRBD2 (6 bases). The V end lost 2 bases, the J end lost 5 bases, and 13 bases lay between the germline ends. This CDR3 spans 13 amino acids. Per the germline V gene, CDR1 is GTSNPN and CDR2 is SVGIG (reference sequence). The CDR3 spells CAWSRLANHEQYF. CDR3 coding DNA: TGTGCCTGGAGTAGGCTAGCGAACCACGAGCAGTACTTC.

This chain links TRBV12-3 or TRBV12-4 with TRBJ1-1; D is ambiguous. Trimming cost V 3 bases and J 1 base, with 6 bases left between them. The CDR3 sequence is 13 residues long. CDR3 loop: CASSFLSNTEAFF. CDR3 coding DNA: TGTGCCAGCAGTTTCCTCTCGAACACTGAAGCTTTCTTT.

The chain has TRBV20-1 and TRBJ1-1, with D uncertain. The V end was cut by 3 bases, the J end by 1 base, with 6 bases between. Germline CDR1 is DFQATT and CDR2 is SNEGSKA (reference sequence). The CDR3 is made up of 12 amino acids. CDR3 residues: CSASRGNTEAFF. The CDR3, as DNA: TGCAGTGCTAGTCGGGGGAACACTGAAGCTTTCTTT.

J is TRBJ2-1 and V is TRBV18, with 7 bases matching TRBD1. The V gene end was trimmed by 3 bases and the J gene end by 4 bases; junction bases not matched to a gene: 12. Germline values: CDR1 KGHSH, CDR2 LQKENI. The CDR3 extends over 17 amino acids. The CDR3: CASSPNPTGVGYNEQFF. The CDR3 region has the DNA TGTGCCAGCTCACCGAACCCAACAGGGGTCGGGTACAATGAGCAGTTCTTC.

The chain links TRBV7-9 to TRBJ1-2; TRBD1 matches 7 bases. With V trimmed by 0 bases and J by 5 bases, 3 bases remained unmatched. Per germline, CDR1 SEHNR and CDR2 FQNEAQ (reference sequence). The CDR3 is 14 residues long. CDR3 protein: CASSLAGTAYGYTF. CDR3 in DNA: TGTGCCAGCAGCTTAGCCGGGACAGCGTATGGCTACACCTTC.

The J gene is TRBJ2-7, the V gene TRBV4-1; TRBD2 is a possible D gene (5 bases). Trimming shortened V by 1 base and J by 0 bases, and 10 bases separated the two germline ends. Germline-derived CDR1 and CDR2 are MGHRA and YSYEKL. The CDR3 consists of 15 residues. This CDR3 reads CASSQVEGSSYEQYF. The CDR3 coding sequence is TGCGCCAGCAGCCAAGTGGAAGGGAGCTCCTACGAGCAGTACTTC.

This rearrangement joins TRBV5-4 to TRBJ2-2; 11 positions match TRBD2. The CDR3 consists of 18 residues. V dropped 0 bases and J dropped 1; count of bases not matched to a gene: 5. The germline gives CDR1 SGHNT, CDR2 YYREEE (reference sequence). The chain's CDR3 is CASSLALLAGGNTGELFF. The CDR3 DNA reads TGTGCCAGCAGCTTGGCCCTTCTAGCGGGGGGGAACACCGGGGAGCTGTTTTTT.

The chain has TRBV6-5 and TRBJ1-2; 8 nucleotides match TRBD1. Germline-derived CDR1 and CDR2 are MNHEY and SVGAGI. The junction had 3 bases not matched to a gene; V was cut back by 3 bases and J by 6 bases. CDR3 length: 13 amino acids. The CDR3 DNA reads as TGTGCCAGCAGTTATCAGGGGGCCGATGGCTACACCTTC. Translated, it gives CASSYQGADGYTF.

V usage is TRBV7-3 and J usage is TRBJ2-3, with 7 bases aligning to TRBD1. Germline V gene data show CDR1 as SGHTA and CDR2 as FQGTGA. The CDR3 covers 15 residues. After removal of 5 bases from V and 6 bases from J, the junction contained 11 bases not matched to a gene. Here the CDR3 DNA reads TGTGCCAGCAGCCAAGCACAGGGGATAGCGGATACGCAGTATTTT. Its translation: CASSQAQGIADTQYF.

The chain combines TRBV27 with TRBJ2-2; 7 nucleotides align to TRBD2. Trimming removed 1 base from V and 6 bases from J; junction bases left unmatched: 2. The CDR3 has 14 amino acids. Germline V gene lookup returns CDR1 MNHEY and CDR2 SMNVEV (reference sequence). The CDR3 DNA sequence: TGTGCCAGCAGTTTATTGGGGGGGTCCGGGGAGCTGTTTTTT. This translates into CASSLLGGSGELFF.

The chain recombines TRBV28 with TRBJ2-3; possibly TRBD2 for D (6 bases). V lost 9 bases and J lost 2, with 12 bases in between. The length of the CDR3 is 13 residues. CDR1 MDHEN and CDR2 SYDVKM come from the germline V gene. The CDR3 DNA reads TGTGCCAGTAATAGCGGAAACACAGATACGCAGTATTTT. The encoded protein is CASNSGNTDTQYF. Full variable domain (rest looked up from reference TRBV28 and TRBJ2-3): DVKVTQSSRYLVKRTGEKVFLECVQDMDHENMFWYRQDPGLGLRLIYFSYDVKMKEKGDIPEGYSVSREKKERFSLILESASTNQTSMYLCASNSGNTDTQYFGPGTRLTVL.

The rearrangement uses TRBV4-2 and TRBJ1-2, with no clear D. Per the germline V gene, CDR1 is LGHNA and CDR2 is YNFKEQ. Trimming stripped 0 bases from V and 4 bases from J, with 12 bases between. The CDR3 is 15 residues long. CDR3 sequence reads: CASSQELGVPYGYTF. In nucleotides, the CDR3 is TGTGCCAGCAGCCAAGAACTGGGAGTCCCCTATGGCTACACCTTC.

The CDR3 region has the DNA TGTGCCAGCAGCCGCCAGGGCGGGAGGCCCACTGAAGCTTTCTTT. This sequence encodes CASSRQGGRPTEAFF. The rearrangement links TRBV3-1 (or the pseudogene TRBV3-2) to TRBJ1-1; D possibly corresponds to TRBD1 (5 bases). V lost 4 bases, J lost 4 bases, and 16 bases lay in between. CDR1 LGHDT and CDR2 YNNKEL come from the germline V gene (reference sequence). The CDR3 loop spans 15 amino acids.

This clone was recorded only once. This sequence joins TRBV4-1 and TRBJ2-3, with D possibly TRBD2 on 7 matching bases. Per the germline V gene, CDR1 is MGHRA and CDR2 is YSYEKL. With 0 bases removed from V and 2 bases from J, the gap between germline ends came to 18 bases. The CDR3 runs 18 residues. CDR3 in amino acids: CASSQEKGGKTVTDTQYF. Written as DNA, the CDR3 is TGCGCCAGCAGCCAAGAAAAGGGGGGGAAGACAGTCACAGATACGCAGTATTTT.

This chain uses TRBV4-3 with TRBJ1-2; D possibly corresponds to TRBD1 (6 bases). Germline V gene sequence: CDR1 LGHNA, CDR2 YSLEER. The V and J ends lost 2 bases and 6 bases respectively, with 10 bases between them. The CDR3 spans 13 residues. DNA of the CDR3: TGCGCCAGCAGCCAAAAAGGGGGAGATGGCTACACCTTC. It specifies CASSQKGGDGYTF.

CDR3 nucleotide sequence: TGTGCCAGCAGCGTAGTGGGAGCGGTACAAGAGACCCAGTACTTC. It is translated as CASSVVGAVQETQYF. This rearrangement joins TRBV9 to TRBJ2-5; a possible D gene is TRBD2 (5 bases). The CDR3 runs to 15 residues. Germline V lookup: CDR1 SGDLS, CDR2 YYNGEE. Trimming removed 0 bases at V and 2 bases at J, with 11 bases between.